The 32 T cell receptor beta chains given below trace back to one sample, sequenced in a study of Graves' ophthalmopathy and Graves' hyperthyroidism. The TCR beta CDR3 regions underwent amplification from RNA transcripts. HTBI primers served in a first-round RT-PCR, which a second-round multiplex PCR followed. TCRdb analysed the multiplex PCR reads with MiXCR anew, one entry per CDR3 protein. Of about 740,000 distinct CDR3 sequences listed, around 40% are singletons. Sequencing used peripheral blood. These receptors all come from an adult man with Graves' ophthalmopathy.

This clonotype has only a few counts. This chain links TRBV7-2 with TRBJ2-7; D gene ambiguous. V was clipped by 2 bases and J by 4 bases, with 9 bases between them. The CDR3 totals 13 residues. Germline V lookup: CDR1 SGHTA, CDR2 FQGNSA. The CDR3 protein is CASSLRQFYEQYF. CDR3 DNA sequence: TGTGCCAGCAGCTTAAGGCAGTTTTACGAGCAGTACTTC.

This sequence joins TRBV29-1 and TRBJ2-5; possibly TRBD1 for D (6 bases). This CDR3 is 13 amino acids long. Per germline, CDR1 SQVTM and CDR2 ANQGSEA. V was clipped by 0 bases and J by 4 bases, with 9 bases between them. For the CDR3, the DNA is TGCAGCGTTGAAGAGGGGGCGAGAGAGACCCAGTACTTC. Translating gives CSVEEGARETQYF.

This chain joins TRBV29-1 and TRBJ1-2; 7 positions match TRBD1. Trimming took 4 bases from V and 4 from J; bases not matched to a gene: 12. Germline CDR1 SQVTM, CDR2 ANQGSEA. The length of the CDR3 is 15 residues. Here the CDR3 DNA reads TGCAGCGTTGCGGTGGGGGACAGCCCATCCTATGGCTACACCTTC. Its translation is CSVAVGDSPSYGYTF.

The chain joins TRBV3-1 to TRBJ1-3; possible D gene TRBD1, 5 bases. V lost 2 bases and J 8 bases, leaving 13 bases between the germline ends. Per the germline V gene, CDR1 is LGHDT and CDR2 is YNNKEL (reference sequence). This CDR3 has 14 amino acids. The CDR3 coding sequence is TGTGCCAGCAGCCAACGACAGTTCGGGGACACCATATATTTT. This encodes CASSQRQFGDTIYF.

The chain combines TRBV10-3 with TRBJ1-1; 9 positions match TRBD1. V gave up 5 bases and J gave up 10 bases; unmatched junction bases: 14. This CDR3 has 15 residues. Germline loops: CDR1 ENHRY, CDR2 SYGVKD. CDR3 sequence reads: CAISYRRTGAVGAFF. In nucleotides, the CDR3 is TGTGCCATCAGTTACCGGAGGACAGGGGCGGTAGGAGCTTTCTTT.

This clonotype was detected many times. V usage is TRBV7-2 and J usage is TRBJ2-7, with D possibly matching TRBD1 (5 bases). CDR3 length: 17 residues. Trimming cost V 3 bases and J 6 bases, with 24 bases left between them. CDR1 and CDR2 (germline): SGHTA, FQGNSA. The CDR3 is CASSLSGPGAADCEQYF. The CDR3, as DNA: TGTGCCAGCAGCTTGTCAGGGCCGGGTGCGGCTGACTGCGAGCAGTACTTC.

This clonotype came up a few times. This rearrangement joins TRBV7-9 to TRBJ1-2; 9 nucleotides line up with TRBD1. This CDR3 comprises 14 residues. The ends lost 6 bases at V and 8 bases at J; junction bases unmatched: 10. Germline values: CDR1 SEHNR, CDR2 FQNEAQ (reference sequence). CDR3 DNA sequence: TGTGCCAGCAGACACACCGGACAGGGGACCGGCTACACCTTC. This codes for CASRHTGQGTGYTF.

This clonotype was seen ten or more times. V and J are TRBV25-1 and TRBJ1-1, with TRBD1 matching over 9 bases. The CDR3 totals 14 residues. With V trimmed by 5 bases and J by 5 bases, 6 bases remained unmatched. Germline V CDR1 and CDR2: MGHDK, SYGVNS. In DNA, the CDR3 is TGTGCCAGCAGTTCCACAGGGGGCTGGACTGAAGCTTTCTTT. Protein sequence: CASSSTGGWTEAFF.

The chain has TRBV5-4 and TRBJ2-6, with 7 bases identical to TRBD1. CDR1 and CDR2 from the germline V gene are SGHNT and YYREEE (reference sequence). The CDR3 contains 20 residues. V trimming: 0 bases; J trimming: 0 bases; junction bases outside the gene matches: 12. The CDR3 sequence is CASSLATWTGAPSGANVLTF. CDR3 in DNA: TGTGCCAGCAGCTTGGCCACGTGGACAGGCGCCCCCTCTGGGGCCAACGTCCTGACTTTC.

This chain links TRBV9 with TRBJ1-1, with 11 bases lining up with TRBD1. The CDR3 has 17 residues. Germline CDR1 is SGDLS and CDR2 is YYNGEE. V gave up 4 bases and J gave up 1 base; unmatched junction bases: 9. CDR3 DNA: TGTGCCAGCAGCTATTCGGACAGGGGGCGGACGAACACTGAAGCTTTCTTT. Translated, it gives CASSYSDRGRTNTEAFF.

Many counts were recorded for this clonotype. The chain links TRBV7-2 to TRBJ2-2; TRBD2 agrees at 12 bases. The CDR3 is made up of 16 amino acids. Germline loops: CDR1 SGHTA, CDR2 FQGNSA. The V gene end was trimmed by 2 bases and the J gene end by 4 bases; junction bases not matched to a gene: 2. The CDR3 DNA is TGTGCCAGCAGCTTATCTAGCGGGAGGGCCACCGGGGAGCTGTTTTTT. Amino acids: CASSLSSGRATGELFF.

The chain joins TRBV29-1 to TRBJ2-3, with D uncertain. Germline V gene sequence: CDR1 SQVTM, CDR2 ANQGSEA. The CDR3 is made up of 14 amino acids. Deletions cut 5 bases from V and 4 bases from J, with 16 bases between. The CDR3 DNA follows: TGCAGCGTTAGGTGGCTAGTCTTGGCAGATACGCAGTATTTT. Amino acid sequence: CSVRWLVLADTQYF.

The sample holds many counts of this clonotype. The chain couples TRBV2 to TRBJ2-5; TRBD2 aligns across 8 bases. Germline V gene sequence: CDR1 SNHLY, CDR2 FYNNEI. The CDR3 is made up of 15 amino acids. With V trimmed by 5 bases and J by 2 bases, 7 bases remained unmatched. The CDR3: CASSRASGGQETQYF. DNA for the CDR3: TGTGCCAGCAGTAGGGCGAGCGGGGGTCAAGAGACCCAGTACTTC.

Of note for this clonotype: A much larger clone lies one base from this, so it may be a read error. Likely a read error: the CDR3 ends without its conserved phenylalanine or tryptophan. The chain uses TRBV2 and TRBJ2-7; D remains unclear. CDR3 size: 13 residues. Between the trimmed V and J ends, which lost 1 base and 2 bases, there was a span of 6 bases. From germline, CDR1 is SNHLY and CDR2 FYNNEI. The CDR3: CASSEDTTYEQYL. Written as DNA, the CDR3 is TGTGCCAGCAGTGAAGACACCACCTACGAGCAGTACCTC.

The chain couples TRBV28 to TRBJ1-6; D not resolved. This CDR3 region has 9 residues. Germline loops: CDR1 MDHEN, CDR2 SYDVKM. The DNA for the CDR3 is TGTGCAAGGAATTCACCCCTCCACTTT. Its protein product is CARNSPLHF.

The CDR3 coding sequence is TGTGCCACCAGTTCTAGCACAGATACGCAGTATTTT. Translation: CATSSSTDTQYF. V is TRBV24-1 and J is TRBJ2-3; D is ambiguous. Germline V gene sequence: CDR1 KGHDR, CDR2 SFDVKD. Trimming shortened V by 6 bases and J by 0 bases, and 3 bases separated the two germline ends. The CDR3 loop spans 12 amino acids.

The rearrangement joins TRBV15 to TRBJ2-7, with a tentative D call TRBD1 (6 bases). The V end lost 0 bases, the J end lost 2 bases, and 17 bases lay between the germline ends. CDR3 size: 17 residues. Looked up from germline, CDR1 is LNHNV and CDR2 is YYDKDF (reference sequence). The CDR3 sequence is CATSRDLGATAPYEQYF. The CDR3 DNA sequence: TGTGCCACCAGCAGAGATTTGGGGGCAACGGCCCCCTACGAGCAGTACTTC.

This chain uses TRBV25-1 with TRBJ2-5; 7 nucleotides align to TRBD1. J gave up 6 bases and V 5 bases, and 18 bases lay outside the gene matches. Germline values: CDR1 MGHDK, CDR2 SYGVNS. The CDR3 has 17 residues. The CDR3 sequence is CASSSTSQDRFGKTQYF. CDR3 nucleotides: TGTGCCAGCAGTTCCACCTCCCAGGACAGGTTTGGGAAGACCCAGTACTTC.

A note on this clonotype: Just one base apart from a much larger clone, this may be a read error. The DNA of the CDR3 is TGCGCCAGCAGCTTGGGCAGGGCAAATCAGCCCCGGCATTTT. Protein sequence: CASSLGRANQPRHF. The gene calls are TRBV24-1 and TRBJ1-5; weak D call: TRBD1 (5 bases). Germline-derived CDR1 and CDR2 are KGHDR and SFDVKD. The CDR3 contains 14 residues.

On this clonotype: The conserved final phenylalanine or tryptophan is absent from the CDR3, which likely points to a read error. The V gene is TRBV20-1, the J gene TRBJ2-5; D possibly corresponds to TRBD2 (6 bases). CDR1 and CDR2 (germline): DFQATT, SNEGSKA (reference sequence). Trimming took 7 bases from V and 5 from J, leaving 17 bases between them. This CDR3 contains 13 residues. CDR3 sequence (DNA): TGCAGTGGGTATCTTGGGAGCGGGGAGACCCAGTACGTC. Protein: CSGYLGSGETQYV.

This chain links TRBV11-1 with TRBJ2-3, with TRBD2 identical over 11 bases. Losses at the gene ends were 5 bases for V and 1 base for J; bases not matched to a gene: 5. Looked up from germline, CDR1 is SGHAT and CDR2 is FQDESV (reference sequence). This CDR3 comprises 16 residues. CDR3 DNA sequence: TGTGCCAGCAGCATGGGACTAGCGGTACGCACAGATACGCAGTATTTT. It specifies CASSMGLAVRTDTQYF.

This clonotype turned up a few times. The rearrangement links TRBV7-9 to TRBJ2-2, with a possible D match to TRBD2 (6 bases). CDR1 and CDR2 (germline): SEHNR, FQNEAQ (reference sequence). The CDR3 sequence is 16 residues long. Deletions cut 5 bases from V and 6 bases from J, with 19 bases between. CDR3 nucleotides: TGTGCCAGCAGCCCCCGAGGAGGCGGGGTCTCCGGGGAGCTGTTTTTT. Amino acids: CASSPRGGGVSGELFF. The full variable domain, its missing parts supplied by reference TRBV7-9 and TRBJ2-2, is DTGVSQNPRHKITKRGQNVTFRCDPISEHNRLYWYRQTLGQGPEFLTYFQNEAQLEKSRLLSDRFSAERPKGSFSTLEIQRTEQGDSAMYLCASSPRGGGVSGELFFGEGSRLTVL.

Only a few counts were recorded for this clonotype. The chain couples TRBV12-3 or TRBV12-4 to TRBJ1-4; 7 bases are a match to TRBD1. This CDR3 has 15 amino acids. The trim removed 6 bases at V and 5 bases at J, leaving 9 bases unmatched. The CDR3 sequence is CASRTLQTGNEKLFF. The CDR3 bases are TGTGCCAGCAGGACTCTACAGACAGGGAATGAAAAACTGTTTTTT.

The chain couples TRBV9 to TRBJ1-1; 7 bases are shared with TRBD1. CDR3 length equals 17 residues. After removal of 4 bases from V and 6 bases from J, the junction contained 18 bases not matched to a gene. In germline, CDR1 is SGDLS, CDR2 YYNGEE. CDR3 region: CASSQEIGGSSLPEAFF. The CDR3 region has the DNA TGTGCCAGCAGCCAAGAAATAGGGGGCAGTTCTTTGCCTGAAGCTTTCTTT.

This clonotype was found many times. CDR3 sequence: CAAGNTGELFF. In DNA, the CDR3 is TGTGCCGCGGGGAACACCGGGGAGCTGTTTTTT. V and J are TRBV19 and TRBJ2-2; maybe TRBD2 (5 bases). Trimming pared 11 bases from V and 1 base from J, leaving 5 bases between. Germline lookup yields CDR1 LNHDA and CDR2 SQIVND (reference sequence). The CDR3 sequence is 11 residues long.

This clonotype has a count of ten or more. The chain carries TRBV5-6 and TRBJ1-5, with 7 bases matching TRBD1. Germline CDR1 SGHDT, CDR2 YYEEEE. This CDR3 has 14 amino acids. V lost 5 bases to trimming and J lost 1 base; unmatched junction nucleotides: 3. CDR3 loop: CASSRDSSNQPQHF. The CDR3 DNA follows: TGTGCCAGCAGTAGGGACAGCAGCAATCAGCCCCAGCATTTT.

This clonotype came up a few times. This chain uses TRBV25-1 with TRBJ2-5, with unresolved D. The CDR3 runs 14 residues. Germline lookup yields CDR1 MGHDK and CDR2 SYGVNS. Trimming left V 5 bases short and J 4 bases short, with 14 bases between. The chain's CDR3 is CASSLPSARETQYF. In DNA, the CDR3 is TGTGCCAGCAGTTTACCATCAGCGAGAGAGACCCAGTACTTC.

Points on this clonotype: At one end the junction does not follow the germline gene, possibly because of a read error. The V call is TRBV5-5, the J call TRBJ1-1; the D is unclear. The CDR3 is made up of 13 amino acids. Germline V CDR1 and CDR2: SGHKS, YYEKEE (reference sequence). Written as DNA, the CDR3 is TGTGCCGGCAGCTTGGGCAGGAGCACTGAAGCTTTCTTT. Protein sequence: CAGSLGRSTEAFF.

This clonotype occurred many times. The V gene is TRBV25-1, the J gene TRBJ2-5; no firm D call. Trimming shortened V by 6 bases and J by 0 bases, and 8 bases separated the two germline ends. Germline assignment: CDR1 MGHDK and CDR2 SYGVNS. This CDR3 is 13 amino acids long. CDR3 in amino acids: CASRSEYQETQYF. The CDR3 DNA reads TGTGCCAGCAGGTCAGAGTACCAAGAGACCCAGTACTTC.

This chain uses TRBV29-1 with TRBJ1-5; TRBD1 is a possible D gene (6 bases). Germline loops: CDR1 SQVTM, CDR2 ANQGSEA. The CDR3 is 13 residues long. Trimming removed 8 bases from V and 2 bases from J, with 13 bases in between. CDR3 in DNA: TGCAGCTCCACAGGGTTGGGCAATCAGCCCCAGCATTTT. It translates to CSSTGLGNQPQHF.

This clonotype was detected only a few times. This chain uses TRBV7-2 with TRBJ2-7, with unresolved D. CDR1 is SGHTA and CDR2 is FQGNSA in the germline V gene. The length of the CDR3 is 14 residues. The V gene lost 5 bases and the J gene lost 4 bases, with 15 bases spanning the gap. CDR3 DNA: TGTGCCAGCAGCCAAGCCGCAGGAGAATACGAGCAGTACTTC. Amino acid sequence: CASSQAAGEYEQYF.

The gene calls are TRBV9 and TRBJ2-5; possibly TRBD1 or TRBD2 for D (7 bases each). Germline CDR1 is SGDLS and CDR2 is YYNGEE. This CDR3 is 15 amino acids long. The germline V and J ends were trimmed by 0 bases and 9 bases, with 18 bases remaining between them. The CDR3 DNA follows: TGTGCCAGCAGCGTAGCTACCAGGGGGGGGGAGGCCCAGTACTTC. It yields the protein CASSVATRGGEAQYF.